Sequencing of this TCR beta chain was carried out in a study of response to subunit inactivated influenza vaccine. TCRdb independently ran MiXCR on the RT-PCR reads; one entry per CDR3 protein. The table has a few hundred thousand distinct CDR3 sequences, approximately 7.3% seen once. A few counts support this clonotype. The CDR3 has 18 amino acids. The germline V gene has CDR1 LGHDT and CDR2 YNNKEL (reference sequence). The ends were cut back, 0 bases at V and 2 bases at J, with 17 bases in the middle. This sequence joins TRBV3-1 and TRBJ1-5, with no clear D. The sequence was collected from a man aged 50 to 75 who received an inactivated influenza vaccine. Sequenced here: PBMCs from blood, sampled roughly 24 months after vaccination. Here the CDR3 reads CASSQEPAGFYGNQPQHF. The CDR3 nucleotides read TGTGCCAGCAGCCAAGAGCCGGCAGGCTTCTATGGCAATCAGCCCCAGCATTTT.